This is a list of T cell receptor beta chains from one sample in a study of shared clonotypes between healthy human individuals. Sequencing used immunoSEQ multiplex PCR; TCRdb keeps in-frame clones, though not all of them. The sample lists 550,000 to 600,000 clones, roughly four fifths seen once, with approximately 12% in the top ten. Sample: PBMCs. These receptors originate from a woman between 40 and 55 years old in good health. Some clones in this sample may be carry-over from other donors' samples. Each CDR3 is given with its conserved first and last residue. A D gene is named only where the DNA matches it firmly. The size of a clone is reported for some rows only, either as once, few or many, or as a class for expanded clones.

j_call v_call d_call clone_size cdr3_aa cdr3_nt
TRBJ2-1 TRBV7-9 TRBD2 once CASSPLAGGGHEQFF TGTGCCAGCAGCCCATTAGCGGGAGGGGGGCATGAGCAGTTCTTC
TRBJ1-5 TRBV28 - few CASSTWADSNQPQHF TGTGCCAGTAGCACTTGGGCAGATAGCAATCAGCCCCAGCATTTT
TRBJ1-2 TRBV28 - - CASSSTSDYGYTF TGTGCCAGCAGTTCGACGTCAGACTATGGCTACACCTTC
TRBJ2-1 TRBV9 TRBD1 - CASSVRDRVLSEQFF TGTGCCAGCAGCGTCCGGGACAGGGTGTTAAGCGAGCAGTTCTTC
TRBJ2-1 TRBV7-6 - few CASSPTDSLSSYNEQFF TGTGCCAGCAGCCCCACAGACAGTTTAAGCTCCTACAATGAGCAGTTCTTC
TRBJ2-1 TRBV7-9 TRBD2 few CASSSKSSGRAFEQFF TGTGCCAGCAGCTCTAAGTCTAGCGGGAGGGCCTTTGAGCAGTTCTTC
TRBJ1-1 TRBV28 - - CASSPYKTGKNTEAFF TGTGCCAGCAGTCCCTATAAAACAGGGAAGAACACTGAAGCTTTCTTT
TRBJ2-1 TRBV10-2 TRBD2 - CASSEAGVYNEQFF TGCGCCAGCAGTGAAGCGGGAGTTTACAATGAGCAGTTCTTC
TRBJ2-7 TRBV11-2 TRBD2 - CASSSPTGTSGYYEQYF TGTGCCAGCAGCTCTCCGACCGGGACTAGCGGATACTACGAGCAGTACTTC
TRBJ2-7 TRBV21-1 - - CASSKGQDRGPEQYF TGTGCCAGCAGCAAAGGCCAAGACAGGGGGCCCGAGCAGTACTTC
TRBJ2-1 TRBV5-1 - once CASSLVGDGVDEQFF TGCGCCAGCAGCCTGGTCGGGGATGGGGTCGATGAGCAGTTCTTC
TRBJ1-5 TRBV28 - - CASTLSQDSNQPQHF TGTGCCAGCACCCTAAGTCAAGATAGCAATCAGCCCCAGCATTTT
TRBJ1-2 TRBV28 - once CASSLLPGINGYTF TGTGCCAGCAGTTTACTGCCAGGGATCAATGGCTACACCTTC
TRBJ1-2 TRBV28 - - CASSLPTGYSYGYTF TGTGCCAGCAGTTTGCCAACAGGGTACAGCTATGGCTACACCTTC
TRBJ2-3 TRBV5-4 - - CASSLELGATSTDTQYF TGTGCCAGCAGCTTGGAGCTAGGGGCAACTAGCACAGATACGCAGTATTTT
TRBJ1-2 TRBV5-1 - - CASSLEHVDGYTF TGCGCCAGCAGCTTGGAACATGTGGATGGCTACACCTTC
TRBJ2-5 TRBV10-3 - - CAIGQGGQETQYF TGTGCCATCGGTCAAGGGGGGCAAGAGACCCAGTACTTC